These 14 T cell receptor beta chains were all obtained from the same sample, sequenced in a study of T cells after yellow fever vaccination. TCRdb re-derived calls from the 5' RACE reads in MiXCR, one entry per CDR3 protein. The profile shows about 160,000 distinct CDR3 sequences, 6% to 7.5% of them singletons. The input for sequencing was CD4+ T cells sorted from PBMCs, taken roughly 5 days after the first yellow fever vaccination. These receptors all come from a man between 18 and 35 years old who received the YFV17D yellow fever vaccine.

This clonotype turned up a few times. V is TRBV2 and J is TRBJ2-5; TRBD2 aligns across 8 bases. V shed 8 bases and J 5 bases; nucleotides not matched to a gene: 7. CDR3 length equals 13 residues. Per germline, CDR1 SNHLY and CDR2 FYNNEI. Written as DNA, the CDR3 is TGTGCCAGCGGAGATAGCGGGGCGGAGACCCAGTACTTC. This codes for CASGDSGAETQYF.

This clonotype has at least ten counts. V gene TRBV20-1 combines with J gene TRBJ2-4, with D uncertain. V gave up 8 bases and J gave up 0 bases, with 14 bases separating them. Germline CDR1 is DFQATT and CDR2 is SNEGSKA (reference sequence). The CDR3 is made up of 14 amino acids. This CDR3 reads CSTPPGIAKNIQYF. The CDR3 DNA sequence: TGCAGTACCCCTCCAGGCATAGCCAAAAACATTCAGTACTTC.

The CDR3 DNA reads TGTGCCAGCAGGCCAGGAGGGGCATATGGCTACACCTTC. Translating it yields CASRPGGAYGYTF. This chain links TRBV28 with TRBJ1-2; possible D gene TRBD1, 5 bases. CDR1 and CDR2 (germline): MDHEN, SYDVKM. The CDR3 length is 13 residues. V was clipped by 6 bases and J by 5 bases, with 13 bases between them.

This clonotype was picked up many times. This chain's CDR3 is CSVDKGGEKLFF. In nucleotides, the CDR3 is TGCAGCGTTGACAAGGGTGGTGAAAAACTGTTTTTT. This chain joins TRBV29-1 and TRBJ1-4; D remains ambiguous. CDR1 is SQVTM and CDR2 is ANQGSEA in the germline V gene. V was clipped by 3 bases and J by 7 bases, with 9 bases between them. This CDR3 has 12 amino acids.

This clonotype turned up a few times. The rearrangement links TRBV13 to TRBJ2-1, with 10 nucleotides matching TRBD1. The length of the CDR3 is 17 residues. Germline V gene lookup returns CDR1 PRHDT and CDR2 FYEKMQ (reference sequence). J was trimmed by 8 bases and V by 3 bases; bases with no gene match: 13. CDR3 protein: CASSFRQGANLLDEQFF. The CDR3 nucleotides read TGTGCCAGCAGCTTCCGACAGGGGGCTAATCTATTGGATGAGCAGTTCTTC.

This chain's CDR3 is CASSRGELGVTDTQYF. The DNA for the CDR3 is TGTGCCAGCAGCAGAGGGGAACTGGGGGTCACAGATACGCAGTATTTT. V usage is TRBV9 and J usage is TRBJ2-3; D may correspond to TRBD1 or TRBD2 (5 bases each). CDR1 and CDR2 (germline): SGDLS, YYNGEE. V lost 4 bases and J 2 bases, leaving 17 bases between the germline ends. The length of the CDR3 is 16 residues.

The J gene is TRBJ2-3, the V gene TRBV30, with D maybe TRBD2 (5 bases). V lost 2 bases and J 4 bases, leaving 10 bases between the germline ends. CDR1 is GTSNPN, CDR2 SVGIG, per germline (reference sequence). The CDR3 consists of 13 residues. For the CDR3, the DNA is TGTGCCTGGAGTCGAGGGCAATCAGATACGCAGTATTTT. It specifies CAWSRGQSDTQYF.

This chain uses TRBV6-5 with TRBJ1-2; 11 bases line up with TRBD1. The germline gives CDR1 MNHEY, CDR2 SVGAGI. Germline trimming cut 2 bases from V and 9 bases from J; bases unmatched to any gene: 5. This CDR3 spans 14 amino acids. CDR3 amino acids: CASSYEGQGVRYTF. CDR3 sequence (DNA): TGTGCCAGCAGTTACGAGGGACAGGGGGTTCGCTACACCTTC.

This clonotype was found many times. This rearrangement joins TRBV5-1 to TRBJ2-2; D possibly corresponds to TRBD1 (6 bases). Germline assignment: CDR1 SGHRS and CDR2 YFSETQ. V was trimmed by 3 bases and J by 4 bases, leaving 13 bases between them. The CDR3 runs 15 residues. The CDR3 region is CASSYGQRSTGELFF. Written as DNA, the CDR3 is TGCGCCAGCAGCTACGGACAGAGGAGCACCGGGGAGCTGTTTTTT.

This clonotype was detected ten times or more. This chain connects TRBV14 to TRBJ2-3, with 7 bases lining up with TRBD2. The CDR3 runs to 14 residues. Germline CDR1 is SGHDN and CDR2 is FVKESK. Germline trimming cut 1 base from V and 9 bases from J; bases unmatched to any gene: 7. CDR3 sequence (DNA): TGTGCCAGCAGCCAAGGAGCGGGGTTGGAGACGCAGTATTTT. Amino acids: CASSQGAGLETQYF.

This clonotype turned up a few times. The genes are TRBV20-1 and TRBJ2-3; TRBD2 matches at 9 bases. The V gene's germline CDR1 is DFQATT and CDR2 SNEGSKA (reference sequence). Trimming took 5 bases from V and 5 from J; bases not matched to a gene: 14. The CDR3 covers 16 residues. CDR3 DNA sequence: TGCAGTGCTCACCTTGGGGCGGGGGGGCCGGGAGATACGCAGTATTTT. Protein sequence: CSAHLGAGGPGDTQYF.

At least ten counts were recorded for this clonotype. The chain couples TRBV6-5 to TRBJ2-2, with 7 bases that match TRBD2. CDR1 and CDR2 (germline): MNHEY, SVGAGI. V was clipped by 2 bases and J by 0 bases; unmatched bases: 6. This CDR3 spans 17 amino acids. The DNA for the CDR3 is TGTGCCAGCAGTTACGCCCTGGGAGGGCCGAACACCGGGGAGCTGTTTTTT. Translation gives CASSYALGGPNTGELFF.

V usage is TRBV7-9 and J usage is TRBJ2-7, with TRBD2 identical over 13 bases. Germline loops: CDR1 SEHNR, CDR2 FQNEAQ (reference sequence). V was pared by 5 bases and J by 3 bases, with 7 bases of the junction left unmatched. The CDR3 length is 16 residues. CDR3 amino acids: CASSPGLAGVNYEQYF. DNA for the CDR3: TGTGCCAGCAGCCCAGGACTAGCGGGGGTTAACTACGAGCAGTACTTC.

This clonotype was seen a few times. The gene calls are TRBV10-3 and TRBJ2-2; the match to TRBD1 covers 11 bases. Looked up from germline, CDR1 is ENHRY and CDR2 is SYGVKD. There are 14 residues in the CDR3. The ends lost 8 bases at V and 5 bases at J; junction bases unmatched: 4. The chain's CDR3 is CAIRTGGSTGELFF. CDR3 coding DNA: TGTGCCATCCGGACAGGGGGCAGTACCGGGGAGCTGTTTTTT.